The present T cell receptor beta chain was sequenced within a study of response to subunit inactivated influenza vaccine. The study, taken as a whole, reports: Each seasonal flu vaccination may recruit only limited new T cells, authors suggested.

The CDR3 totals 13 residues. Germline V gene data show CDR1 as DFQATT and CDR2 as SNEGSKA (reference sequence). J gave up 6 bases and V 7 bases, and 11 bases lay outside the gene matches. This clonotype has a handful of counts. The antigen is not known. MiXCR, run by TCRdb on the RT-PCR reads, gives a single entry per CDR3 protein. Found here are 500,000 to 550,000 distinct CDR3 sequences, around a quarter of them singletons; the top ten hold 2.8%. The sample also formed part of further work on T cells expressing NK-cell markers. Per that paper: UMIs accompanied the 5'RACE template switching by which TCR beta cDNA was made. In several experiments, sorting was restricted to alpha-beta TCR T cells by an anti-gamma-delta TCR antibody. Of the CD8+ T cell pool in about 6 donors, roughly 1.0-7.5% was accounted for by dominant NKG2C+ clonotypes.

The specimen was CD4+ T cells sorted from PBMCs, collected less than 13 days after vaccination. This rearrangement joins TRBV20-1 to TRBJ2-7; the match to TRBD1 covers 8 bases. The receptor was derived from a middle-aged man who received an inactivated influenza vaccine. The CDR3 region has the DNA TGCAGTGTCCCGGGGACAGGCCATCGCGAGCAGTACTTC. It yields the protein CSVPGTGHREQYF.